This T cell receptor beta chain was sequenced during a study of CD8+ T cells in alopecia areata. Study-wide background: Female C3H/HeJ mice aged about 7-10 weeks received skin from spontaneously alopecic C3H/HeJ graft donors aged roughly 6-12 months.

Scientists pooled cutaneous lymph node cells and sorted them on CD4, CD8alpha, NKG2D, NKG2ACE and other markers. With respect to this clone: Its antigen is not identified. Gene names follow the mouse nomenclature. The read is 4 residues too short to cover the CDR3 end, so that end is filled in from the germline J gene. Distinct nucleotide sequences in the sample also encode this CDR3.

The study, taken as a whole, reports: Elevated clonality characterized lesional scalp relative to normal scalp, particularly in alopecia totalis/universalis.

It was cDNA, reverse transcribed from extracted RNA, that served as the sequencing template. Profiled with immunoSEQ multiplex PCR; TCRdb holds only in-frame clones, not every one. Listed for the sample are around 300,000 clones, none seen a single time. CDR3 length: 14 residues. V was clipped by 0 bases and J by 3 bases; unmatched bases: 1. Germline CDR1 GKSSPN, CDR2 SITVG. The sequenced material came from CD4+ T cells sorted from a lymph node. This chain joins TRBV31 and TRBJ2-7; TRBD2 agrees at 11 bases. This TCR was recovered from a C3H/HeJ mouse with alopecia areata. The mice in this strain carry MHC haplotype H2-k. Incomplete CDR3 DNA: TGTGCCTGGAGTCTCGGGACTGGGGGCTAT. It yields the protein CAWSLGTGGY. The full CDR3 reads CAWSLGTGGYEQYF.